This T cell receptor (beta chain) was recovered during a study of cytomegalovirus exposure and HLA in healthy donors. Study details: Earlier work reported about 110 million unique TCR beta sequences from 150 million to 200 million T cells.

With 60 Vbeta and 13 Jbeta primers, the PCR was carried out. Only in-frame clones appear in the TCRdb table, and some are missing; sequencing was by immunoSEQ multiplex PCR. The table has about 100,000 clones, more than 70% seen once. This clone showed up just once. Sequencing was done on a sample of PBMCs. The TCR comes from a man in his thirties or forties in good health and CMV-seronegative.

The CDR3 coding sequence is TGTGCCAGCAGCCAACACAGGGCAGATACGCAGTATTTT. It encodes CASSQHRADTQYF. This chain connects TRBV11-3 to TRBJ2-3, with D perhaps matching TRBD1 (6 bases). Trimming took 5 bases from V and 4 from J, leaving 10 bases between them. Looked up from germline, CDR1 is SGHNT and CDR2 is YENEEA. The length of the CDR3 is 13 residues. Combining the CDR3 with reference TRBV11-3 and TRBJ2-3 gives the whole variable domain EAGVVQSPRYKIIEKKQPVAFWCNPISGHNTLYWYLQNLGQGPELLIRYENEEAVDDSQLPKDRFSAERLKGVDSTLKIQPAELGDSAVYLCASSQHRADTQYFGPGTRLTVL.